Listed here is a single T cell receptor (beta chain). What it binds is not known. Germline assignment: CDR1 SGHRS and CDR2 YFSETQ. Deletions cut 2 bases from V and 4 bases from J, with 11 bases between. The CDR3 consists of 14 residues. The source of the sample is a study of T cell responses to AZD1222 COVID-19 vaccine. Overall study findings and caveats: Possibly, clonal diversity was underestimated; donors were largely white British and included more females.

TCRdb's copy holds only in-frame clones and misses some; the assay was immunoSEQ multiplex PCR. Of over 150,000 clones listed, 75% to 90% were seen once; the top ten hold under 6.5%. The J gene is TRBJ2-3, the V gene TRBV5-1; tentatively, D is TRBD1 (6 bases). This material consisted of peripheral blood, taken on day 0 of AZD1222 vaccination. This sequence was found in an adult in good health. The CDR3 reads CASSFFTGPDTQYF. CDR3 in DNA: TGCGCCAGCAGCTTTTTCACAGGGCCAGATACGCAGTATTTT.